The 23 T cell receptor beta chains below come from one sample, sequenced in a study of blood T cells in healthy people across ages. The authors ran a second PCR of roughly 6 to 12 cycles using a sample-barcoded 5' primer and a J-beta primer mix. TCRdb called the 5' RACE reads again in MiXCR, with one record for every CDR3 protein. In the table there are over a million distinct CDR3 sequences, around 27% of which are singletons. Another study also made use of these data, one on T cells of mothers and their children.

Input material: blood. The receptors stem from a girl under 10 years old in good health.

This rearrangement joins TRBV5-1 to TRBJ1-2; a weak D match, TRBD1 (5 bases). Germline V CDR1 and CDR2: SGHRS, YFSETQ. Deletions cut 6 bases from V and 8 bases from J, with 14 bases between. The CDR3 sequence is 12 residues long. The CDR3 protein is CASKTDRGGYTF. As DNA, the CDR3 is TGCGCCAGCAAGACGGATAGGGGCGGCTACACCTTC.

The CDR3 region is CASSGSESVLLRDTQYF. The CDR3 DNA reads as TGTGCCAGCAGCGGTTCCGAAAGCGTCCTTTTGAGGGACACTCAGTACTTC. The rearrangement links TRBV6-2 or TRBV6-3 to TRBJ2-4; TRBD1 might be the D (6 bases). The V and J ends lost 6 bases and 12 bases respectively, with 30 bases between them. The CDR3 spans 17 residues. Germline V lookup: CDR1 MNHEY, CDR2 SVGEGT.

The CDR3 coding sequence is TGCAGCGTTGTTGCAGGCGGGCAGAGGGCTGAAGCTTTCTTT. It encodes CSVVAGGQRAEAFF. The chain links TRBV29-1 to TRBJ1-1; D gene ambiguous. CDR1 is SQVTM and CDR2 is ANQGSEA in the germline V gene. V was trimmed by 4 bases and J by 6 bases, leaving 18 bases between them. The CDR3 has 14 amino acids.

Only one count was recorded for this clonotype. The gene calls are TRBV10-1 and TRBJ2-5, with 13 bases aligning to TRBD2. The tail of the sequence fits TRBJ2-1 better, so the J call may be wrong. CDR1 and CDR2 from the germline V gene are WNHNN and SYGVQD (reference sequence). The length of the CDR3 is 17 residues. This chain's CDR3 is CASSGLAGGRAPSEQFF. The CDR3 bases are TGCGCCAGCAGTGGACTAGCGGGAGGAAGGGCCCCGTCTGAGCAGTTCTTC.

This chain connects TRBV15 to TRBJ1-4; the D is unclear. The CDR3 runs to 12 residues. CDR1 and CDR2 from the germline V gene are LNHNV and YYDKDF (reference sequence). Trimming shortened V by 0 bases and J by 13 bases, and 9 bases separated the two germline ends. The CDR3 spells CATSREEEGLFF. The CDR3 region has the DNA TGTGCCACCAGCAGAGAGGAGGAAGGACTGTTTTTT.

A few counts support this clonotype. The chain couples TRBV29-1 to TRBJ1-1; D may be TRBD1 (6 bases). Trimming cost V 1 base and J 2 bases, with 11 bases left between them. This CDR3 region has 14 residues. Germline-derived CDR1 and CDR2 are SQVTM and ANQGSEA. CDR3 DNA: TGCAGCGTTGAAGGAGCCAGGGGAAACACTGAAGCTTTCTTT. Its translation is CSVEGARGNTEAFF.

This chain links TRBV7-3 with TRBJ2-5; possibly TRBD1 or TRBD2 for D (6 bases each). Near its end, the DNA agrees better with TRBJ2-1, so the J call may be wrong. The length of the CDR3 is 15 residues. CDR1 and CDR2 from the germline V gene are SGHTA and FQGTGA. DNA of the CDR3: TGTGCCAGCAGCTTAGGGGACAAGAGGGGGGATGAGCAGTTCTTC. Translated, it gives CASSLGDKRGDEQFF.

The sample holds a few counts of this clonotype. The chain recombines TRBV5-1 with TRBJ1-6, with D perhaps matching TRBD1 (5 bases). V was clipped by 2 bases and J by 8 bases, with 14 bases between them. This CDR3 has 15 residues. CDR1 is SGHRS, CDR2 YFSETQ, per germline. CDR3 region: CASSFYRDGHSPLHF. Here the CDR3 DNA reads TGCGCCAGCAGCTTTTACCGGGACGGTCATTCACCCCTCCACTTT.

This clonotype has only a few counts. The chain couples TRBV20-1 to TRBJ1-5; perhaps TRBD1 as D (5 bases). Germline-derived CDR1 and CDR2 are DFQATT and SNEGSKA (reference sequence). This CDR3 is built from 14 residues. The V end lost 1 base, the J end lost 7 bases, and 14 bases lay between the germline ends. The CDR3 nucleotides read TGCAGTGCTAGAGTCGCGGGGGGTTCGCAGCCCCAGCATTTT. Residues: CSARVAGGSQPQHF.

This chain links TRBV7-6 with TRBJ1-5, with D hard to call. The CDR3 covers 13 residues. Looked up from germline, CDR1 is SGHVS and CDR2 is FNYEAQ. V was cut by 2 bases and J by 3 bases, with 5 bases left in between. CDR3 sequence (DNA): TGTGCCAGCAGCTTATTTATCAATCAGCCCCAGCATTTT. It is translated as CASSLFINQPQHF.

The V call is TRBV4-2, the J call TRBJ2-5; D might be TRBD2 (6 bases). V shed 2 bases and J shed 4 bases, with 11 bases lying between them. The CDR3 runs 14 residues. Germline V gene data show CDR1 as LGHNA and CDR2 as YNFKEQ. CDR3 sequence reads: CASSQKGLVETQYF. DNA for the CDR3: TGTGCCAGCAGCCAAAAGGGACTGGTAGAGACCCAGTACTTC.

There are many counts of this clonotype. The V gene is TRBV27, the J gene TRBJ2-7; 11 bases are a match to TRBD1. CDR1 is MNHEY, CDR2 SMNVEV, per germline (reference sequence). J gave up 3 bases and V 2 bases, and 3 bases lay outside the gene matches. The CDR3 runs to 15 residues. Here the CDR3 reads CASSLGQGADYEQYF. The CDR3, as DNA: TGTGCCAGCAGTTTAGGACAGGGGGCAGACTACGAGCAGTACTTC.

The chain links TRBV10-3 to TRBJ2-2; no reliable D call. Germline V gives CDR1 ENHRY, CDR2 SYGVKD. The CDR3 contains 12 residues. The germline V and J ends were trimmed by 10 bases and 3 bases, with 9 bases remaining between them. DNA for the CDR3: TGTGCCACCGCAGGTTACACCGGGGAGCTGTTTTTT. It is translated as CATAGYTGELFF.

The chain links TRBV11-1 to TRBJ2-5; D might be TRBD1 (7 bases). The DNA end favors TRBJ2-1, so the J call may be wrong. The germline CDR1 and CDR2 sequences are SGHAT and FQDESV (reference sequence). CDR3 length: 15 residues. CDR3 bases: TGTGCCAGCAGCACCCAGACAGGGAGGCAATACGAGCAGTTCTTC. Translating gives CASSTQTGRQYEQFF.

This chain joins TRBV7-2 and TRBJ2-5; unclear D gene. The V gene's germline CDR1 is SGHTA and CDR2 FQGNSA. V gave up 4 bases and J gave up 2 bases, with 17 bases separating them. CDR3 length equals 16 residues. The CDR3 bases are TGTGCCAGCAGCTCTCTCTCGGACCCACGACAAGAGACCCAGTACTTC. Translating it yields CASSSLSDPRQETQYF. The full variable domain, in which reference TRBV7-2 and TRBJ2-5 provide the parts outside the CDR3, is GAGVSQSPSNKVTEKGKDVELRCDPISGHTALYWYRQSLGQGLEFLIYFQGNSAPDKSGLPSDRFSAERTGGSVSTLTIQRTQQEDSAVYLCASSSLSDPRQETQYFGPGTRLLVL.

The V gene is TRBV9, the J gene TRBJ2-3; the match to TRBD2 covers 7 bases. CDR1 and CDR2 from the germline V gene are SGDLS and YYNGEE. V was pared by 4 bases and J by 2 bases, with 7 bases of the junction left unmatched. The CDR3 spans 15 residues. CDR3 DNA: TGTGCCAGCAGCTCGAGCGGGGTTGACACAGATACGCAGTATTTT. Its translation: CASSSSGVDTDTQYF.

The chain links TRBV5-1 to TRBJ2-5; possible D gene TRBD2, 6 bases. The better agreement between TRBJ2-1 and the DNA end casts doubt on the J call. This CDR3 is built from 12 residues. CDR1 and CDR2 (germline): SGHRS, YFSETQ. CDR3: CADRDSKDEQFF. As DNA, the CDR3 is TGCGCCGACCGGGACTCCAAGGATGAGCAGTTCTTC.

This clonotype was picked up a small number of times. The chain employs TRBV12-3 or TRBV12-4 and TRBJ1-4, with D maybe TRBD1 (5 bases). This CDR3 has 14 amino acids. V dropped 5 bases and J dropped 3 bases, with 10 bases sitting between them. The CDR3 spells CASSIVGPNEKLFF. In DNA form, the CDR3 reads TGTGCCAGCAGTATAGTGGGGCCTAATGAAAAACTGTTTTTT.

This chain links TRBV20-1 with TRBJ2-5, with D possibly TRBD2 on 5 matching bases. The ends were cut back, 2 bases at V and 5 bases at J, with 12 bases in the middle. CDR1 and CDR2 from the germline V gene are DFQATT and SNEGSKA (reference sequence). The CDR3 spans 13 residues. The chain's CDR3 is CSARKLGSETQYF. The CDR3 coding sequence is TGCAGTGCTAGAAAACTAGGCTCGGAGACCCAGTACTTC.

The CDR3 loop is CSARDPRTGEETQYF. CDR3 nucleotides: TGCAGTGCTAGAGATCCTCGGACGGGGGAAGAGACCCAGTACTTC. The chain has TRBV20-1 and TRBJ2-5, with D tentatively TRBD2 (6 bases). Trimming removed 0 bases at V and 3 bases at J, with 14 bases between. There are 15 residues in the CDR3. Germline values: CDR1 DFQATT, CDR2 SNEGSKA (reference sequence).

The V gene is TRBV5-1, the J gene TRBJ2-1, with 8 bases fitting TRBD2. The CDR3 covers 15 residues. CDR1 SGHRS and CDR2 YFSETQ come from the germline V gene. V shed 4 bases, J shed 1 base, and the junction held 4 bases outside the gene matches. The CDR3 here is CASSQLAASYNEQFF. The CDR3, as DNA: TGCGCCAGCAGCCAACTAGCGGCTTCCTACAATGAGCAGTTCTTC. Variable domain in full (rest from reference TRBV5-1 and TRBJ2-1): KAGVTQTPRYLIKTRGQQVTLSCSPISGHRSVSWYQQTPGQGLQFLFEYFSETQRNKGNFPGRFSGRQFSNSRSEMNVSTLELGDSALYLCASSQLAASYNEQFFGPGTRLTVL.

This clonotype was observed a few times. The chain carries TRBV27 and TRBJ2-6; no clear D. CDR1 and CDR2 from the germline V gene are MNHEY and SMNVEV (reference sequence). This CDR3 region has 13 residues. Trimming shortened V by 10 bases and J by 0 bases, and 7 bases separated the two germline ends. The CDR3 protein is CATVRSGANVLTF. The CDR3 bases are TGTGCCACCGTGCGCTCTGGGGCCAACGTCCTGACTTTC.

The chain couples TRBV27 to TRBJ2-3; maybe TRBD1 (6 bases). Trimming stripped 1 base from V and 6 bases from J, with 8 bases between. CDR1 MNHEY and CDR2 SMNVEV come from the germline V gene (reference sequence). The CDR3 runs 13 residues. The CDR3 bases are TGTGCCAGCAGTTTATGGCAGGGGGATACGCAGTATTTT. It codes for CASSLWQGDTQYF.